The entry below gives a single T cell receptor (beta chain) sequence along with its context. The antigen is unknown. The data stem from a study of early stage breast cancer tumors. Assay used: immunoSEQ multiplex PCR; TCRdb lists only in-frame clones, some missing. The data hold about 63,000 clones, with about 74% observed a single time. The germline V gene encodes CDR1 WNHNN and CDR2 SYGVQD (reference sequence). V lost 0 bases to trimming and J lost 4 bases, with 7 bases between them. There are 13 residues in the CDR3. Findings and limits, study-wide: In about 90% of the 16 patients, blood comparison separated tumor from normal breast.

This sequence was found in a person aged 25-39 years with breast cancer. Sample: blood. V usage is TRBV10-1 and J usage is TRBJ2-7; D is uncertain. The DNA of the CDR3 is TGCGCCAGCAGTGAGTCTGACCCATACGAGCAGTACTTC. Its translation is CASSESDPYEQYF.